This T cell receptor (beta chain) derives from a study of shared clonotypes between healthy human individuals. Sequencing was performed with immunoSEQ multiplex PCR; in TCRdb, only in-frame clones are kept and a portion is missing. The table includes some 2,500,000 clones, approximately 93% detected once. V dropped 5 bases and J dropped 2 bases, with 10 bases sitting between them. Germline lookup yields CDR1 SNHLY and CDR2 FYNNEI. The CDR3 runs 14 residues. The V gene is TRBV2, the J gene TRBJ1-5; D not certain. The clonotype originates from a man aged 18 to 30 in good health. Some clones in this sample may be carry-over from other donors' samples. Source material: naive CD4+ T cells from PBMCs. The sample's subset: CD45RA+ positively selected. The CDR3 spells CASSLGRGNQPQHF. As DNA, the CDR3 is TGTGCCAGCAGTCTCGGGAGAGGCAATCAGCCCCAGCATTTT.